This note documents a single T cell receptor beta chain sequence. The sample is drawn from a study of T cell changes during pregnancy in multiple sclerosis. Sequencing was performed with immunoSEQ multiplex PCR; in TCRdb, only in-frame clones are kept and a portion is missing. Of 35,000 to 45,000 clones in the sample, about 91% were seen once. J lost 4 bases, V lost 2 bases, and 4 bases had no gene match. Germline CDR1 and CDR2: MRHNA and SNTAGT. There are 15 residues in the CDR3. The chain couples TRBV6-4 to TRBJ2-3, with 9 positions matching TRBD2. The source of this sequence is a female donor in good health, enrolled as a control in a pregnancy study. The sequencing here drew on CD4+ T cells from peripheral blood mononuclear cells, taken after pregnancy. CDR3: CASSDNGGGADTQYF. CDR3 bases: TGTGCCAGCAGTGACAACGGCGGGGGGGCAGATACGCAGTATTTT.